This TCR beta chain was found in a study of regulatory T cells in long-lasting Graves disease. With iRepertoire HTBI primers and Arm-PCR of CDR3 regions, TCR beta libraries were built. A single record per CDR3 protein comes from TCRdb applying MiXCR to the multiplex PCR reads. The sample includes 520,000 or so distinct CDR3 sequences, about 11% of them seen just once. The CDR3 totals 16 residues. Germline CDR1 is MNHEY and CDR2 is SVGAGI. A note on this clonotype: A much larger clone differs from this one at a single base, so this may be a read error.

As to time point: newly diagnosed GD, antithyroid drugs for less than 3 months. The TCR library used RNA extracted from PBMCs. Another study also made use of these data, one on T cells in Graves' hyperthyroidism and ophthalmopathy.

Sequenced here: peripheral blood mononuclear cells (PBMCs), sampled at new diagnosis, from a patient treated with antithyroid drugs. The TCR comes from a woman in her 30s with Graves disease. The chain couples TRBV6-5 to TRBJ2-7; 8 bases line up with TRBD1. The DNA for the CDR3 is TGTGACAGCAGTTACTCGGGACAGGTCCCGTTCTACGAGCAGTACTTC. Translated: CDSSYSGQVPFYEQYF.